This T cell receptor (beta chain) originates from a study of blood T cell repertoires in COVID-19. For the study at large: Acute-phase and convalescent COVID-19 samples originated in the United States, Italy and Spain. The cDNA or gDNA used as material had been derived from T cells, B-cell-depleted T cells, or PBMCs.

Germline CDR1 SGHRS, CDR2 YFSETQ. With 2 bases removed from V and 0 bases from J, the gap between germline ends came to 7 bases. The CDR3 sequence is 14 residues long. Under the authors' procedure: Quantification of nucleated cells was approximated via reference gene primer amplification. Data came from immunoSEQ multiplex PCR; TCRdb stores just in-frame clones and leaves some out. The DNA gave D and trimming, while V, J and clone size come from that table. Of approximately 250,000 clones in the sample, 86% were seen once. The chain has TRBV5-1 and TRBJ2-3, with D hard to call. What was sequenced was peripheral blood. This clonotype was obtained from a man aged 18 to 29 with active or convalescent COVID-19. The CDR3 sequence is CASSFGGSTDTQYF. DNA for the CDR3: TGCGCCAGCAGCTTCGGCGGAAGCACAGATACGCAGTATTTT.